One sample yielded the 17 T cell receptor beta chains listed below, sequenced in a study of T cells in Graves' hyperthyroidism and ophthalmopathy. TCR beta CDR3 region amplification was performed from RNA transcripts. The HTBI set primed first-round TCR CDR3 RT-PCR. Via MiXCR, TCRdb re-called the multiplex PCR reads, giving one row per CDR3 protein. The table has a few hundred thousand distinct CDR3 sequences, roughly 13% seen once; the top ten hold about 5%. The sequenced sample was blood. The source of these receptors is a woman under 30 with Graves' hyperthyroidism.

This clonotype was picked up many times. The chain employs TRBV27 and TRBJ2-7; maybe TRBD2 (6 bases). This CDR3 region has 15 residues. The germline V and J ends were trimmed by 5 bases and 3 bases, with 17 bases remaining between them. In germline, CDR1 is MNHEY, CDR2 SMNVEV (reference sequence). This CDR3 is CASSQSGLLNYEQYF. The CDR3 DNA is TGTGCCAGCAGTCAGAGCGGGCTACTTAACTACGAGCAGTACTTC.

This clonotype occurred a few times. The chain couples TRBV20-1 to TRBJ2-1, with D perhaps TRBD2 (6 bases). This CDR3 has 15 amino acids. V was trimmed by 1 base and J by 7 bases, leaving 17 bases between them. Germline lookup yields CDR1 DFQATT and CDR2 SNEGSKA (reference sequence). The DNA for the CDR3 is TGCAGTGCTAGAGGTTTGGGGACTGGTGGAAATGAGCAGTTCTTC. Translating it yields CSARGLGTGGNEQFF.

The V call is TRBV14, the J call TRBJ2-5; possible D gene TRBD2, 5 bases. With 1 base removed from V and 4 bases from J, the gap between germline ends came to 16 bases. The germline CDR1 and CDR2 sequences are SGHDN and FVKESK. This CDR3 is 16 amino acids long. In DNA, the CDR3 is TGTGCCAGCAGCCAAGCGTCCCCGGACTCGAGAGAGACCCAGTACTTC. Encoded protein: CASSQASPDSRETQYF.

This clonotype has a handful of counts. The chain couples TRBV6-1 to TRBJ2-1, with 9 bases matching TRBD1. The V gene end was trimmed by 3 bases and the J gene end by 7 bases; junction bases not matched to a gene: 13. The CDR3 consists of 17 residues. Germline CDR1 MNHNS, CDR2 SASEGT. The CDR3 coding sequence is TGTGCCAGCAGTGATTTGCCGGGACAGGGCTTTTCTAATGAGCAGTTCTTC. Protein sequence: CASSDLPGQGFSNEQFF.

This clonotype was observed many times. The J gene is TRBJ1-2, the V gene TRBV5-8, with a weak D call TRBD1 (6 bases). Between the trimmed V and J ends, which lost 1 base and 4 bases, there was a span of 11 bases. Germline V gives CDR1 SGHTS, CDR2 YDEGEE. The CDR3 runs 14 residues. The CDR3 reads CASSLTGRIYGYTF. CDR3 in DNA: TGTGCCAGCAGCTTGACAGGGCGGATCTATGGCTACACCTTC.

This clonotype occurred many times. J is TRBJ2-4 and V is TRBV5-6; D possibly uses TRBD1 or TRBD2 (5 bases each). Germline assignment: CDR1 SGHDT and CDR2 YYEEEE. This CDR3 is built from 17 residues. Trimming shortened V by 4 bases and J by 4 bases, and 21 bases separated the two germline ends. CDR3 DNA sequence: TGTGCCAGCAGCGGAAACCGGGACGCCGGAGCAAAAAACATTCAGTACTTC. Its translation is CASSGNRDAGAKNIQYF.

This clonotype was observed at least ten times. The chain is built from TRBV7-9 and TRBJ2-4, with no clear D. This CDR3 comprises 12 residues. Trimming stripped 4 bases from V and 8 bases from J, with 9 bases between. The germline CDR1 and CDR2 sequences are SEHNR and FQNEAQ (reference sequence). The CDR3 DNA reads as TGTGCCAGCAGCTCCCGTGCCGACATTCAGTACTTC. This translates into CASSSRADIQYF.

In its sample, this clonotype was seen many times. CDR3 amino acids: CASSQGGLAGPAKETQYF. For the CDR3, the DNA is TGTGCCAGCAGCCAAGGGGGACTAGCGGGACCAGCCAAAGAGACCCAGTACTTC. This chain joins TRBV3-1 and TRBJ2-5, with TRBD2 matching 13 bases. The V gene's germline CDR1 is LGHDT and CDR2 YNNKEL (reference sequence). V trimming: 1 base; J trimming: 3 bases; junction bases outside the gene matches: 8. The CDR3 has 18 amino acids.

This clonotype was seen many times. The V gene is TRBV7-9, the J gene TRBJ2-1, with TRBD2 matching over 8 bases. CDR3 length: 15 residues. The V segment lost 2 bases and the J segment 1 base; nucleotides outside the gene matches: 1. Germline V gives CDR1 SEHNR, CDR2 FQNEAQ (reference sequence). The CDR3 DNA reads TGTGCCAGCAGCTTACCTAGCGGGTCCTACAATGAGCAGTTCTTC. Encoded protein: CASSLPSGSYNEQFF. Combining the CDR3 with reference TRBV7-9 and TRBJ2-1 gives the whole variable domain DTGVSQNPRHKITKRGQNVTFRCDPISEHNRLYWYRQTLGQGPEFLTYFQNEAQLEKSRLLSDRFSAERPKGSFSTLEIQRTEQGDSAMYLCASSLPSGSYNEQFFGPGTRLTVL.

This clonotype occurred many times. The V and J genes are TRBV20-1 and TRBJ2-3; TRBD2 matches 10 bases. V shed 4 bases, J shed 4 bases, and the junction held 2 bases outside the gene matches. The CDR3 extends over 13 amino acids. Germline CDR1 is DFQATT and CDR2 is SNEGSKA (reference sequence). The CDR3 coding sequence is TGCAGTGCTACGCTAGCGGGAGCAGATACGCAGTATTTT. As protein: CSATLAGADTQYF.

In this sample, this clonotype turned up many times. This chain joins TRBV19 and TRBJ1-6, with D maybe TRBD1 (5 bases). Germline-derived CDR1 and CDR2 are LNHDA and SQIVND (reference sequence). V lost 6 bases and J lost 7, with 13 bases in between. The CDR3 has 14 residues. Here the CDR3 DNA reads TGTGCCAGTAGACCGGGGGTGTCGAATTCACCCCTCCACTTT. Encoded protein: CASRPGVSNSPLHF.

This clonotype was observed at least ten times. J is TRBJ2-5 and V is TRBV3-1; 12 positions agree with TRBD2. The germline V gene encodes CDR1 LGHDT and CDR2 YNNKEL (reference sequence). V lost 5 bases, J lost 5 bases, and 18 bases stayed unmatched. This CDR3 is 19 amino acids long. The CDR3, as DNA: TGTGCCAGCAGCATCGAAAGTCTAGCGGGAGGGATCAAGGCCGAGACCCAGTACTTC. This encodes CASSIESLAGGIKAETQYF.

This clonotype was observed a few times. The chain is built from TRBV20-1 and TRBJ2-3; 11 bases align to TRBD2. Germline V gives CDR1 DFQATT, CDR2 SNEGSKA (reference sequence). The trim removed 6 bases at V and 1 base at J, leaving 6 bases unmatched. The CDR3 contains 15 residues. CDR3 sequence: CSATTSGRGTDTQYF. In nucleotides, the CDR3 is TGCAGTGCAACAACTAGCGGGAGAGGCACAGATACGCAGTATTTT.

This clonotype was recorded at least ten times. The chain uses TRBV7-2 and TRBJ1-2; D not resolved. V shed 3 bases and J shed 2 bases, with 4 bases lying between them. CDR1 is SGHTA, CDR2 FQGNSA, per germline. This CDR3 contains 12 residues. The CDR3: CASSFSNYGYTF. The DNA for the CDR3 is TGTGCCAGCAGCTTTTCAAACTATGGCTACACCTTC. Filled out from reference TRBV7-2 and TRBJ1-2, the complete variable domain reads GAGVSQSPSNKVTEKGKDVELRCDPISGHTALYWYRQSLGQGLEFLIYFQGNSAPDKSGLPSDRFSAERTGGSVSTLTIQRTQQEDSAVYLCASSFSNYGYTFGSGTRLTVV.

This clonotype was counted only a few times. The CDR3 here is CASSQNEQFF. The CDR3 nucleotides are TGTGCCAGCAGCCAAAATGAGCAGTTCTTC. V is TRBV7-2 and J is TRBJ2-1; D gene uncertain. Germline V gene lookup returns CDR1 SGHTA and CDR2 FQGNSA. CDR3 length equals 10 residues. V was shortened by 5 bases and J by 7 bases, with 3 bases between the two germline ends.

As DNA, the CDR3 is TGTGCCAGCAGTTTATTCATGAGCGGGATAAAAGAGACCCAGTACTTC. This encodes CASSLFMSGIKETQYF. This sequence joins TRBV27 and TRBJ2-5; 7 nucleotides agree with TRBD2. Looked up from germline, CDR1 is MNHEY and CDR2 is SMNVEV (reference sequence). After removal of 1 base from V and 3 bases from J, the junction contained 8 bases not matched to a gene. This CDR3 has 16 amino acids.

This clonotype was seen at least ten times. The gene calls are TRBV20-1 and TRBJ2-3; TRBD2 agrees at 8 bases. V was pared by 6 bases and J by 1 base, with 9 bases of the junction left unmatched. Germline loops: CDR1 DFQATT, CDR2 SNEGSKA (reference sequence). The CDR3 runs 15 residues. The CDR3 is CSAEPPTSGTDTQYF. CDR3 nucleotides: TGCAGTGCCGAGCCCCCGACTAGCGGCACAGATACGCAGTATTTT.